The 17 T cell receptor beta chains below come from one sample, sequenced in a study of T cell clonotyping in hematopoietic cell transplantation. This table comes from immunoSEQ multiplex PCR, and its TCRdb copy is limited to in-frame clones, with some not included. The sample records approximately 8,000 clones, around nine tenths being singletons. Sequencing was performed on PBMCs, taken 180 days after allogeneic stem cell transplant. These receptors came from a female patient aged 45-60 years who had an allogeneic stem cell transplant from an unrelated donor, so the T cells may come from the graft donor. Some clones in this sample may be carry-over from other donors' samples.

The chain couples TRBV2 to TRBJ2-7, with 10 bases fitting TRBD2. CDR1 and CDR2 from the germline V gene are SNHLY and FYNNEI. The J segment lost 1 base and the V segment lost 7 bases, leaving 7 bases of the junction unmatched. This CDR3 region has 15 residues. The chain's CDR3 is CASKASGRGSYEQYF. In nucleotides, the CDR3 is TGTGCCAGCAAGGCCAGCGGGAGGGGATCCTACGAGCAGTACTTC. Filled out from reference TRBV2 and TRBJ2-7, the complete variable domain reads EPEVTQTPSHQVTQMGQEVILRCVPISNHLYFYWYRQILGQKVEFLVSFYNNEISEKSEIFDDQFSVERPDGSNFTLKIRSTKLEDSAMYFCASKASGRGSYEQYFGPGTRLTVT.

This CDR3 is CASSDRDTSWGNYGYTF. The CDR3 coding sequence is TGTGCCAGCAGTGACCGGGACACCAGTTGGGGTAACTATGGCTACACCTTC. The chain joins TRBV2 to TRBJ1-2, with a possible D match to TRBD1 (6 bases). Trimming pared 3 bases from V and 1 base from J, leaving 18 bases between. Germline CDR1 is SNHLY and CDR2 is FYNNEI. The CDR3 contains 17 residues.

The chain joins TRBV6-1 to TRBJ1-6; perhaps TRBD1 as D (5 bases). The CDR3 length is 13 residues. With 6 bases removed from V and 8 bases from J, the gap between germline ends came to 11 bases. Germline lookup yields CDR1 MNHNS and CDR2 SASEGT. The CDR3 loop reads CASSRDRDSPLHF. The CDR3 DNA follows: TGTGCCAGCAGCCGGGACCGCGATTCACCCCTCCACTTT.

The table lists this clone with a count of one. This rearrangement joins TRBV5-1 to TRBJ2-5, with TRBD1 matching 7 bases. The CDR3 totals 16 residues. Trimming removed 4 bases from V and 2 bases from J; junction bases left unmatched: 11. Germline-derived CDR1 and CDR2 are SGHRS and YFSETQ. CDR3 DNA sequence: TGCGCCAGCAGCCCCGGGACAGTTACCCCACAAGAGACCCAGTACTTC. It is translated as CASSPGTVTPQETQYF.

With regard to this clone: At one of its ends the junction is not consistent with the germline gene, which may arise from a read error. The V gene is TRBV7-7, the J gene TRBJ2-2; D might be TRBD1 (6 bases). The CDR3 is 14 residues long. Germline V gene sequence: CDR1 SSHAT, CDR2 FNYEAQ (reference sequence). The CDR3 reads CASSLQGRTGELFF. The CDR3 nucleotides are TGTGCTAGCAGCTTGCAGGGGCGGACCGGGGAGCTGTTTTTT.

The V call is TRBV6-1, the J call TRBJ1-3; D remains ambiguous. V was pared by 4 bases and J by 8 bases, with 24 bases between. This CDR3 has 17 amino acids. Germline loops: CDR1 MNHNS, CDR2 SASEGT. The CDR3 nucleotides are TGTGCCAGCAGTGCCCCGTTAGGAGGCAATATTTTGGACACCATATATTTT. Protein product: CASSAPLGGNILDTIYF.

This rearrangement joins TRBV5-1 to TRBJ2-5; D may correspond to TRBD1 or TRBD2 (5 bases each). Germline CDR1 reads SGHRS; CDR2 reads YFSETQ. The germline V and J ends were trimmed by 0 bases and 2 bases, with 11 bases remaining between them. This CDR3 comprises 15 residues. The chain's CDR3 is CASSLVGTQQETQYF. CDR3 nucleotide sequence: TGCGCCAGCAGCTTGGTGGGGACCCAACAAGAGACCCAGTACTTC.

This rearrangement joins TRBV5-1 to TRBJ1-1; D remains ambiguous. Germline V gene data show CDR1 as SGHRS and CDR2 as YFSETQ. The length of the CDR3 is 13 residues. V lost 2 bases and J lost 1, with 6 bases in between. The CDR3 loop is CASSLEQNTEAFF. CDR3 nucleotide sequence: TGCGCCAGCAGCTTAGAACAGAACACTGAAGCTTTCTTT.

This rearrangement joins TRBV7-9 to TRBJ2-1; D unclear. The CDR3 loop spans 11 amino acids. Germline V CDR1 and CDR2: SEHNR, FQNEAQ (reference sequence). The V gene lost 4 bases and the J gene lost 9 bases, with 7 bases spanning the gap. The CDR3 DNA reads TGTGCCAGCAGCTCCTTTAGTGAGCAGTTCTTC. Residues: CASSSFSEQFF.

This chain joins TRBV5-6 and TRBJ2-2; TRBD1 matches 8 bases. J gave up 7 bases and V 4 bases, and 12 bases lay outside the gene matches. This CDR3 is 16 amino acids long. CDR1 is SGHDT and CDR2 is YYEEEE in the germline V gene. The CDR3 DNA follows: TGTGCCAGCAGCAATACCGACAGGGGATACGACGGGGAGCTGTTTTTT. This translates into CASSNTDRGYDGELFF.

The rearrangement joins TRBV4-1 to TRBJ1-6; D ambiguous. V was clipped by 2 bases and J by 0 bases, with 11 bases between them. Germline loops: CDR1 MGHRA, CDR2 YSYEKL. The CDR3 has 17 amino acids. The CDR3 here is CASSQPDQSSYNSPLHF. CDR3 nucleotide sequence: TGCGCCAGCAGCCAACCTGACCAGAGCTCCTATAATTCACCCCTCCACTTT.

CDR3 residues: CASKAPGLSTEAFF. The CDR3 region has the DNA TGTGCCAGCAAGGCCCCGGGGTTGAGCACTGAAGCTTTCTTT. This sequence joins TRBV27 and TRBJ1-1; D not certain. Germline-derived CDR1 and CDR2 are MNHEY and SMNVEV (reference sequence). V lost 7 bases and J 4 bases, leaving 16 bases between the germline ends. The CDR3 runs 14 residues.

The V and J genes are TRBV2 and TRBJ1-1; TRBD1 aligns across 7 bases. J gave up 1 base and V 2 bases, and 4 bases lay outside the gene matches. Germline CDR1 and CDR2: SNHLY and FYNNEI. The CDR3 consists of 15 residues. The CDR3 spells CASSEPGTANTEAFF. DNA of the CDR3: TGTGCCAGCAGTGAACCCGGGACAGCGAACACTGAAGCTTTCTTT. Full variable domain (missing parts from reference TRBV2 and TRBJ1-1): EPEVTQTPSHQVTQMGQEVILRCVPISNHLYFYWYRQILGQKVEFLVSFYNNEISEKSEIFDDQFSVERPDGSNFTLKIRSTKLEDSAMYFCASSEPGTANTEAFFGQGTRLTVV.

The CDR3 here is CSARGPNTQYF. DNA for the CDR3: TGCAGTGCTAGGGGGCCCAATACGCAGTATTTT. The chain recombines TRBV20-1 with TRBJ2-3, with D possibly TRBD1 on 5 matching bases. The germline V gene encodes CDR1 DFQATT and CDR2 SNEGSKA (reference sequence). The ends were cut back, 3 bases at V and 7 bases at J, with 8 bases in the middle. There are 11 residues in the CDR3.

The V call is TRBV28, the J call TRBJ2-7; 8 positions agree with TRBD1. CDR1 is MDHEN and CDR2 is SYDVKM in the germline V gene. Trimming cost V 8 bases and J 2 bases; bases outside gene matches: 2. The CDR3 is made up of 12 amino acids. DNA of the CDR3: TGTGCCAGCCGGGACAGGCCCTACGAGCAGTACTTC. This codes for CASRDRPYEQYF.

This clone appeared a single time. This chain connects TRBV4-1 to TRBJ1-2; the D is unclear. V was trimmed by 0 bases and J by 8 bases, leaving 10 bases between them. Germline CDR1 is MGHRA and CDR2 is YSYEKL. This CDR3 is built from 13 residues. The CDR3 DNA is TGCGCCAGCAGCCAAGATCGAGGGTGGGGCTACACCTTC. Protein: CASSQDRGWGYTF.

The chain carries TRBV28 and TRBJ1-5; 8 bases fit TRBD1. From germline, CDR1 is MDHEN and CDR2 SYDVKM. V lost 6 bases to trimming and J lost 4 bases; unmatched junction nucleotides: 5. This CDR3 has 14 amino acids. The CDR3 is CASRDRGGNQPQHF. The DNA for the CDR3 is TGTGCCAGCAGAGACAGGGGTGGTAATCAGCCCCAGCATTTT. The full variable domain, rest sourced from reference TRBV28 and TRBJ1-5, is DVKVTQSSRYLVKRTGEKVFLECVQDMDHENMFWYRQDPGLGLRLIYFSYDVKMKEKGDIPEGYSVSREKKERFSLILESASTNQTSMYLCASRDRGGNQPQHFGDGTRLSIL.